This TCR beta chain was documented in a study of shared clonotypes between healthy human individuals. Notes on the study in general: Shared clonotypes across all four donors exceeded non-shared ones in generation probability. The genetic and exposure-history diversity represented was limited by few donors.

Only in-frame clones appear in the TCRdb table, and some are missing; sequencing was by immunoSEQ multiplex PCR. The data show under 2,000,000 clones, with approximately 95% seen just once and 0.95% to 1.5% held by the top ten. Germline V gene data show CDR1 as MNHEY and CDR2 as SVGAGI. This CDR3 spans 16 amino acids. In regard to this clone: What it recognizes is unknown.

Naive CD8 cells lacked CD45RO and underwent positive selection for CCR7, leaving out terminally differentiated effector memory CD45RA+ cells. The sequenced sample was naive CD8+ T cells sorted from blood. The source is a man between 18 and 35 years old in good health. This sequence joins TRBV6-5 and TRBJ2-5, with TRBD1 matching 7 bases. The closer fit of TRBJ2-7 to the DNA end suggests the J call may be wrong. DNA for the CDR3: TGTGCCAGCAGTTTCCTTGGACAGGAAGCAACCTACGAGCAGTACTTC. Its protein is CASSFLGQEATYEQYF.